The T cell receptor beta chain described here comes from a study of control samples from healthy donors and cancer patients. V was clipped by 5 bases and J by 1 base; unmatched bases: 4. Germline V gene sequence: CDR1 LNHDA, CDR2 SQIVND (reference sequence). The CDR3 totals 15 residues. TCRdb's copy holds only in-frame clones and misses some; the assay was immunoSEQ multiplex PCR. The sample consists of about 52,000 clones, 85% to 95% of them appearing once. This rearrangement joins TRBV19 to TRBJ2-7; the match to TRBD2 covers 11 bases. This receptor was identified in a man aged 25 to 45 in good health. The sample was blood. In DNA, the CDR3 is TGTGCCAGTAGTCTCCGGACTAGCGGGTCCTACGAGCAGTACTTC. Protein: CASSLRTSGSYEQYF.